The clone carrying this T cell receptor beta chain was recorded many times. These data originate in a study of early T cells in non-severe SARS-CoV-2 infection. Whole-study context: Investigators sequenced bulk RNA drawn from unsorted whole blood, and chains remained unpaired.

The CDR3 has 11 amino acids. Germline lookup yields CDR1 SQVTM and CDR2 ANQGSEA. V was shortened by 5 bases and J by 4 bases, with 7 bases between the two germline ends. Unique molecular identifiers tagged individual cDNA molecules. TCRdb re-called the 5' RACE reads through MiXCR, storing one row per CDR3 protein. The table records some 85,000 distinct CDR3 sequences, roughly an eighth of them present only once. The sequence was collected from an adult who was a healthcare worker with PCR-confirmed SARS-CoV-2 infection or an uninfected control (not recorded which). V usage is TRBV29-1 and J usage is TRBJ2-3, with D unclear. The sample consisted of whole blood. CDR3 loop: CSVPFPDTQYF. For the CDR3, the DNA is TGCAGCGTTCCGTTCCCAGATACGCAGTATTTT.